This T cell receptor (beta chain) originates from a study of blood T cell repertoires in COVID-19. The overall study: Both acute and convalescent COVID-19 samples were obtained from the United States, Italy and Spain.

V was pared by 6 bases and J by 7 bases, with 9 bases of the junction left unmatched. Germline assignment: CDR1 LNHDA and CDR2 SQIVND (reference sequence). The CDR3 is 14 residues long. Libraries were prepared by immunoSEQ multiplex PCR; TCRdb keeps only in-frame clonotypes and omits some of them. The sample lists under 50,000 clones, 75% to 90% occurring once. The rearrangement links TRBV19 to TRBJ1-2; 9 bases line up with TRBD1. This clonotype was obtained from a woman aged 40 to 49 with acute or convalescent COVID-19. The sample was peripheral blood. CDR3 protein: CASRGQGSGAGYTF. The CDR3 DNA is TGTGCCAGTAGGGGACAGGGAAGCGGAGCTGGCTACACCTTC.